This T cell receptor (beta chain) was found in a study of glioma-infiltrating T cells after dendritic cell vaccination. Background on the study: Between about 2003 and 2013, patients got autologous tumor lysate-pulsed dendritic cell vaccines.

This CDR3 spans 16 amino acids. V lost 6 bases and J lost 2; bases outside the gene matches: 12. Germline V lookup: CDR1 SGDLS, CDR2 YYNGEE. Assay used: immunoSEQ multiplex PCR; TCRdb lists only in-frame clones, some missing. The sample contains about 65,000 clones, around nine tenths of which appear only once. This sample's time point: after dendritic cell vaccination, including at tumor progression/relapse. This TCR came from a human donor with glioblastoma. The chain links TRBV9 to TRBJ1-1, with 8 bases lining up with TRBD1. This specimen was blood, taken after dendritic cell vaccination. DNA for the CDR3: TGTGCCAGCACCCCAGGACAGGGCGGCCTCAACACTGAAGCTTTCTTT. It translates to CASTPGQGGLNTEAFF.